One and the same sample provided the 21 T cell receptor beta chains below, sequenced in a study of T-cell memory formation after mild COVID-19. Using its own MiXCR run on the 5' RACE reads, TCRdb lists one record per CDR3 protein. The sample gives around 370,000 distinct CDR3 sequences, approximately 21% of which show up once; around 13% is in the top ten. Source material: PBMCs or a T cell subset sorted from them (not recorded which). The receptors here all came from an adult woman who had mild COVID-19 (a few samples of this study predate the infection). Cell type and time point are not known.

The CDR3 sequence: CATSDFKGATGETDTQYF. CDR3 nucleotides: TGTGCCACCAGTGATTTCAAGGGGGCCACAGGGGAGACAGATACGCAGTATTTT. The V gene is TRBV24-1, the J gene TRBJ2-3; 7 bases line up with TRBD1. The CDR3 spans 18 residues. Per the germline V gene, CDR1 is KGHDR and CDR2 is SFDVKD. V lost 1 base, J lost 3 bases, and 12 bases stayed unmatched.

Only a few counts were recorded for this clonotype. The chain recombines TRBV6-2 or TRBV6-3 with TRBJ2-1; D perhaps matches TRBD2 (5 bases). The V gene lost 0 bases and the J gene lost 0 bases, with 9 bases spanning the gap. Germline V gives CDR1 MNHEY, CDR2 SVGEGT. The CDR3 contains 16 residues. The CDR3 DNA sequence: TGTGCCAGCAGTTACTCGATGGGGAGCTCCTACAATGAGCAGTTCTTC. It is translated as CASSYSMGSSYNEQFF.

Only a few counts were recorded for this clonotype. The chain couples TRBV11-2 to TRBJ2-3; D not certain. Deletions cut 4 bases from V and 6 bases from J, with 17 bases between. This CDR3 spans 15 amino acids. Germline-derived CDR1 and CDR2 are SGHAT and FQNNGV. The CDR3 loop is CASSSSTWRHDTQYF. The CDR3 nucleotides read TGTGCCAGCAGCTCATCGACTTGGCGTCATGATACGCAGTATTTT.

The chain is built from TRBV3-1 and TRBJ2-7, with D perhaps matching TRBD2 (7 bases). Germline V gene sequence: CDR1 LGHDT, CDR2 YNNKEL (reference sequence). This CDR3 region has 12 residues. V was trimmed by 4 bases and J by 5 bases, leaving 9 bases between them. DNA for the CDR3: TGTGCCAGCAGCCGCGGGGGCCACGAGCAGTACTTC. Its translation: CASSRGGHEQYF.

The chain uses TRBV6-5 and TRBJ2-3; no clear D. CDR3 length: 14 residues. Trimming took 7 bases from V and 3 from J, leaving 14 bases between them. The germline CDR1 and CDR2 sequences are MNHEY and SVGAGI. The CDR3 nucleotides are TGTGCCAGCACCCCTTTCGACCCGACAGATACGCAGTATTTT. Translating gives CASTPFDPTDTQYF.

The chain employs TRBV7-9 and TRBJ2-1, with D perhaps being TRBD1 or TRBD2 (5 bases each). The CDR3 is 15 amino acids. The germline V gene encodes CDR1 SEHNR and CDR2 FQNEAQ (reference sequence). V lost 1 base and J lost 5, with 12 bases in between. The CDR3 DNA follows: TGTGCCAGCAGCTTAGTCGTCGGGGCAAACAATGAGCAGTTCTTC. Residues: CASSLVVGANNEQFF.

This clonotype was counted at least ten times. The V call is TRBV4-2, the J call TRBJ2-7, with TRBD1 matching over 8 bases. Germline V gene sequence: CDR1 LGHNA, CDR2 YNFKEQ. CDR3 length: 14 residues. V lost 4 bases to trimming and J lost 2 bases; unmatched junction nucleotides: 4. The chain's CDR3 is CASSPEDRAYEQYF. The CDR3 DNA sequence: TGTGCCAGCAGCCCCGAGGACAGGGCCTACGAGCAGTACTTC.

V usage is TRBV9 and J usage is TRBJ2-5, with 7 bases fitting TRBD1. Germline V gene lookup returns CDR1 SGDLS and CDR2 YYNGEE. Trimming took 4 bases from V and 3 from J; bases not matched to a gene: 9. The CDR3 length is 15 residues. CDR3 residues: CASSTLTGVEETQYF. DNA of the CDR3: TGTGCCAGCAGCACCCTTACAGGGGTGGAAGAGACCCAGTACTTC.

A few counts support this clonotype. CDR3 bases: TGTGCCAGCAGTCAGGGTGGCCTAAGCAATCAGCCCCAGCATTTT. Protein sequence: CASSQGGLSNQPQHF. This chain connects TRBV12-3 or TRBV12-4 to TRBJ1-5; maybe TRBD1 (5 bases). This CDR3 spans 15 amino acids. V lost 5 bases and J 1 base, leaving 12 bases between the germline ends.

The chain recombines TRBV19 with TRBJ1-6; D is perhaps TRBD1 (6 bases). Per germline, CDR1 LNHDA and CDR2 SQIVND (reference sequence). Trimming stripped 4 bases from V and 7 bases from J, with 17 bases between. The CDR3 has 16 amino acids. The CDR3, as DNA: TGTGCCAGTAGTACCTTACAGGGCGGTTCCAATTCACCCCTCCACTTT. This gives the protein CASSTLQGGSNSPLHF.

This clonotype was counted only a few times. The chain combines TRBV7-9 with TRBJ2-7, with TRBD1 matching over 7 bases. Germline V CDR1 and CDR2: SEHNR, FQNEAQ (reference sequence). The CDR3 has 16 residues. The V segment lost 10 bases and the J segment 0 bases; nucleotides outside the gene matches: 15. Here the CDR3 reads CATRPPRQGDSYEQYF. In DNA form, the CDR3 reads TGTGCCACCAGACCCCCTCGACAGGGAGACTCCTACGAGCAGTACTTC.

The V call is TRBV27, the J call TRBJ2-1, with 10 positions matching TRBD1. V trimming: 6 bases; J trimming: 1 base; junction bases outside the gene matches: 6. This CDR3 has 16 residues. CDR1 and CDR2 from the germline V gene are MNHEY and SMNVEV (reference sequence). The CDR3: CASSRRQGASYNEQFF. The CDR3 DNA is TGTGCCAGCAGCCGAAGACAGGGGGCTTCCTACAATGAGCAGTTCTTC.

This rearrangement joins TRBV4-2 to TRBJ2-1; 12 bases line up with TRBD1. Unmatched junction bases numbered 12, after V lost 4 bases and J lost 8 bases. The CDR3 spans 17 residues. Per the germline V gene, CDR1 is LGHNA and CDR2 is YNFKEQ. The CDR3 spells CASSRRKPGQGADEQFF. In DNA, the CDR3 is TGTGCCAGCAGCCGCAGGAAACCGGGACAGGGGGCGGATGAGCAGTTCTTC.

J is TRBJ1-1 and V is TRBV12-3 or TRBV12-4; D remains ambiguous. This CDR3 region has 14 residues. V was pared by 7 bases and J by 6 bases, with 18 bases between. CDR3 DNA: TGTGCCAGCACCAGAGGTCCCCATCAGCCTGAAGCTTTCTTT. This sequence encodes CASTRGPHQPEAFF.

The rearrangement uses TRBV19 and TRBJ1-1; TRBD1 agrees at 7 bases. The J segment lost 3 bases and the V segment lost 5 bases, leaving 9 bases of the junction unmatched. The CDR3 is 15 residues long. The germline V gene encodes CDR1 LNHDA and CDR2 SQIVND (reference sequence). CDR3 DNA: TGTGCCAGTAGTCCCATTGGGACAGTATACACTGAAGCTTTCTTT. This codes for CASSPIGTVYTEAFF.

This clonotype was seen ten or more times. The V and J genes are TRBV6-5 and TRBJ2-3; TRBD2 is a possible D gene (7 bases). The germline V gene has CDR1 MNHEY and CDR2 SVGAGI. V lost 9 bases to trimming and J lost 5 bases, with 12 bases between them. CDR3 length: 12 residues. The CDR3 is CASGGAQDTQYF. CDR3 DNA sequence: TGTGCCAGTGGGGGGGCCCAAGATACGCAGTATTTT.

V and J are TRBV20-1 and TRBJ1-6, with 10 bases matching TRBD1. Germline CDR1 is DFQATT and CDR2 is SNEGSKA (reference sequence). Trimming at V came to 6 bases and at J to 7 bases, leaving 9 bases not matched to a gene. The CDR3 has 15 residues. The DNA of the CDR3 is TGCAGTGCCGCATCCCCGGGACAGGGGAATTCACCCCTCCACTTT. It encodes CSAASPGQGNSPLHF.

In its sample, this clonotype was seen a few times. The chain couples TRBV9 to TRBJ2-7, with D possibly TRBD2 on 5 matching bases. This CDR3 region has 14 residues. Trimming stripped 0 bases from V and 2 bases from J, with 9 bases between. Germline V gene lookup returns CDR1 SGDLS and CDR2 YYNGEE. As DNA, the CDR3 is TGTGCCAGCAGCGTAGCTAGCCAGCCCTACGAGCAGTACTTC. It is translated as CASSVASQPYEQYF.

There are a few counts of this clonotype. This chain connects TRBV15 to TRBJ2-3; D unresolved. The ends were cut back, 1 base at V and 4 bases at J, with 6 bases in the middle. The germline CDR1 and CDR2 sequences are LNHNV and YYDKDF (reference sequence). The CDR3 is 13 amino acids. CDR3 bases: TGTGCCACCAGCAGAGTGCAGCCAGATACGCAGTATTTT. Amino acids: CATSRVQPDTQYF.

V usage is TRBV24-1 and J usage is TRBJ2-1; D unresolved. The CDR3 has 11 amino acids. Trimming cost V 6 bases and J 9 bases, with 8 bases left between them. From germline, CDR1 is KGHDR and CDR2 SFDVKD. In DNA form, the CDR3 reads TGTGCCACCAGTTTCTCGTTTGAGCAGTTCTTC. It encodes CATSFSFEQFF.

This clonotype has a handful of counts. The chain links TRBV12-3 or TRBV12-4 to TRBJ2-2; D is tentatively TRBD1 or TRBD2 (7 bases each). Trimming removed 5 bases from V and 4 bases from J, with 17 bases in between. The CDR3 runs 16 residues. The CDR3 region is CASSPAGGARTGELFF. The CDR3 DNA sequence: TGTGCCAGCAGTCCTGCAGGGGGGGCGCGCACCGGGGAGCTGTTTTTT.